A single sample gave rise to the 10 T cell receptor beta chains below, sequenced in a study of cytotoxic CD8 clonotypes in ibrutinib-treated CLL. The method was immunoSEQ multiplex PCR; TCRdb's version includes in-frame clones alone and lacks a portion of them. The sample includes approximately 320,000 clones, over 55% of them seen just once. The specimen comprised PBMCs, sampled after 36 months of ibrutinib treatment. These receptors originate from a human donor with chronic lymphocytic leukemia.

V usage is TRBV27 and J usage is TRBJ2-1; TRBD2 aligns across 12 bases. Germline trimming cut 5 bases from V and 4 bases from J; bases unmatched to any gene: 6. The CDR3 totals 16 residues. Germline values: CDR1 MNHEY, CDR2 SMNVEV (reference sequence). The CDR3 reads CASSPLTSGSYNEQFF. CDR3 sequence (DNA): TGTGCCAGCAGTCCTCTGACTAGCGGGAGTTACAATGAGCAGTTCTTC.

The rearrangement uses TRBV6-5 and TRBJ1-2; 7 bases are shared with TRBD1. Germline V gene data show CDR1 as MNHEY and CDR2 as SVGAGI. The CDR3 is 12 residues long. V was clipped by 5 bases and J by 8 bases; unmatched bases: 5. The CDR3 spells CASSTTGEGYTF. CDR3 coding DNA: TGTGCCAGCAGTACTACAGGGGAGGGCTACACCTTC.

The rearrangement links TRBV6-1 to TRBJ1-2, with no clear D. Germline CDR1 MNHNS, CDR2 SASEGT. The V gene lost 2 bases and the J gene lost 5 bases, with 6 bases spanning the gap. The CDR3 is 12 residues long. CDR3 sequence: CASSENVYGYTF. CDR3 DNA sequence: TGTGCCAGCAGTGAAAATGTATATGGCTACACCTTC.

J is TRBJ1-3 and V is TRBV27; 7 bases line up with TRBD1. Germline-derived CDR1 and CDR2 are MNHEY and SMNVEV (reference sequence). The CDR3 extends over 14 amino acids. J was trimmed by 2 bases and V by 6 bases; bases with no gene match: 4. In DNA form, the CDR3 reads TGTGCCAGCAGGGCAACAGGGGCTGGAAACACCATATATTTT. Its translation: CASRATGAGNTIYF.

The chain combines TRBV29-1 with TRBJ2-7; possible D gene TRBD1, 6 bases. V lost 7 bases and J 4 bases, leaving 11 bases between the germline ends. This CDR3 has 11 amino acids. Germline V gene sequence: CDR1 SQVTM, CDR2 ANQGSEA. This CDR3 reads CSAGQIYEQYF. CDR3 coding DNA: TGCAGCGCGGGACAAATATACGAGCAGTACTTC.

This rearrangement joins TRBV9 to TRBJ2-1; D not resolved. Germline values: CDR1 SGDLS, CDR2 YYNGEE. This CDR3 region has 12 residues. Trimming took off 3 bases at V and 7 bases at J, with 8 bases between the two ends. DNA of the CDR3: TGTGCCAGCAGCGAGGGCCCTAATGAGCAGTTCTTC. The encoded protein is CASSEGPNEQFF.

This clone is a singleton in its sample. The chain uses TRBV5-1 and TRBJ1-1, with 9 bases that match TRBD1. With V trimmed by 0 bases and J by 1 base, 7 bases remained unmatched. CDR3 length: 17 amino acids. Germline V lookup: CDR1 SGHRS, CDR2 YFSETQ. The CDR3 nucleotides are TGCGCCAGCAGCTTGGAAGGACAGGGGCTCTGGAACACTGAAGCTTTCTTT. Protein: CASSLEGQGLWNTEAFF.

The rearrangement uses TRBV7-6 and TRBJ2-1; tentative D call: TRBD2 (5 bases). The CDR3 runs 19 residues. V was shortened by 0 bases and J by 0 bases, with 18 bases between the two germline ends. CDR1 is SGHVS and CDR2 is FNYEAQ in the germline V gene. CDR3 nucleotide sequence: TGTGCCAGCAGCTTAGCGTTGGCCTGGGGAGTCAGCTCCTACAATGAGCAGTTCTTC. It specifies CASSLALAWGVSSYNEQFF. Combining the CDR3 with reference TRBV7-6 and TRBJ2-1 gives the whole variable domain GAGVSQSPRYKVTKRGQDVALRCDPISGHVSLYWYRQALGQGPEFLTYFNYEAQQDKSGLPNDRFSAERPEGSISTLTIQRTEQRDSAMYRCASSLALAWGVSSYNEQFFGPGTRLTVL.

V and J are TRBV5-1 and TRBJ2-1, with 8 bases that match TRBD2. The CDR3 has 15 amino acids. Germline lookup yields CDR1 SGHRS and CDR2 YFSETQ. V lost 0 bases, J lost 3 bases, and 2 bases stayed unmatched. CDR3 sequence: CASSLVTSGYNEQFF. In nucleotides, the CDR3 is TGCGCCAGCAGCTTGGTAACTAGCGGCTACAATGAGCAGTTCTTC. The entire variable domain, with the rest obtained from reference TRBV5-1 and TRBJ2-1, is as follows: KAGVTQTPRYLIKTRGQQVTLSCSPISGHRSVSWYQQTPGQGLQFLFEYFSETQRNKGNFPGRFSGRQFSNSRSEMNVSTLELGDSALYLCASSLVTSGYNEQFFGPGTRLTVL.

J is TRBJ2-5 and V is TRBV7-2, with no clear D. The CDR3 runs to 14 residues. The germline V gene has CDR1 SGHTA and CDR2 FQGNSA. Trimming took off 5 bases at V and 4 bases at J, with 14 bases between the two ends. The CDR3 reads CASSELQVRETQYF. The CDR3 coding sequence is TGTGCCAGCAGCGAGCTTCAGGTCCGAGAGACCCAGTACTTC.